Reported below is one T cell receptor beta chain. The antigen is undetermined. This specimen comes from a study of cytomegalovirus exposure and HLA in healthy donors. Whole-study context: In terms of ancestry, the Caucasian-associated cluster contained about 80% of the 300 to 400 genotyped donors.

Primers: 60 Vbeta forward and 13 Jbeta reverse. The protocol was immunoSEQ multiplex PCR, while the TCRdb copy is restricted to in-frame clones and leaves out a portion. The table lists about 150,000 clones, around 67% of them singletons. The CDR3 length is 18 residues. Germline CDR1 is MDHEN and CDR2 is SYDVKM. The ends lost 5 bases at V and 6 bases at J; junction bases unmatched: 17. Each donor was nominally healthy when sampled (though unrecorded immune exposures were likely). Overall study findings and caveats: Altogether, about 160 TCR beta chains were recorded as cytomegalovirus-associated. In a later analysis, TCR beta V- and J-gene trimming was associated with a missense DCLRE1C variant.

Sequenced sample: PBMCs. This TCR came from a woman under 30 in good health and CMV-seronegative. The chain has TRBV28 and TRBJ2-5; 11 bases line up with TRBD2. CDR3 sequence reads: CASSLPPGLAATGKTQYF. The CDR3 bases are TGTGCCAGCAGTCTTCCCCCGGGACTAGCGGCGACCGGAAAGACCCAGTACTTC.